A single sample is the source of the 24 T cell receptor beta chains below, sequenced in a study of cytomegalovirus exposure and HLA in healthy donors. The PCR made use of 60 Vbeta and 13 Jbeta primers. Sequenced by immunoSEQ multiplex PCR; TCRdb stores in-frame clones only, minus some. The sample consists of about 90,000 clones, 60% to 85% of them appearing once. The sequencing input was PBMCs. These receptors originate from a woman between 40 and 55 years old in good health and CMV-seropositive.

The rearrangement joins TRBV12-5 to TRBJ2-1, with TRBD2 matching 9 bases. CDR1 is LGHNT and CDR2 is FRNRAP in the germline V gene. With 2 bases clipped from V and 7 bases from J, the junction kept 9 bases outside the gene matches. CDR3 length: 16 amino acids. The CDR3 nucleotides read TGTGCTAGTGGTTTGCAAGCGGGAGGAAATTTAAATGAGCAGTTCTTC. It is translated as CASGLQAGGNLNEQFF.

The rearrangement joins TRBV7-3 to TRBJ2-2, with 8 bases matching TRBD1. Germline V gives CDR1 SGHTA, CDR2 FQGTGA. The CDR3 covers 23 residues. V lost 1 base, J lost 7 bases, and 29 bases stayed unmatched. The CDR3 DNA reads TGTGCCAGCAGCTTAAACGCCCCTCAGGGGGCGGGTGGACTTCTCGTTCGGGGCGGGGAGCTGTTTTTT. Translation: CASSLNAPQGAGGLLVRGGELFF.

In this sample, this clone turned up a few times. The chain is built from TRBV19 and TRBJ2-2; 16 positions match TRBD2. Trimming cost V 6 bases and J 5 bases; bases outside gene matches: 9. This CDR3 has 18 residues. The germline V gene encodes CDR1 LNHDA and CDR2 SQIVND (reference sequence). Here the CDR3 DNA reads TGTGCCAGTAGAGCGGGGACTAGCGGGAGGGGTAAGACCGGGGAGCTGTTTTTT. It encodes CASRAGTSGRGKTGELFF.

V is TRBV6-6 and J is TRBJ2-1; TRBD2 matches 9 bases. Trimming cost V 1 base and J 9 bases; bases outside gene matches: 7. Per the germline V gene, CDR1 is MNHNY and CDR2 is SVGAGI (reference sequence). There are 15 residues in the CDR3. CDR3 DNA: TGTGCCAGCAGTTACTTACAGCGGGAGGTCGGTGAGCAGTTCTTC. It yields the protein CASSYLQREVGEQFF.

The chain is built from TRBV7-8 and TRBJ1-5, with D possibly matching TRBD1 (5 bases). Trimming took 7 bases from V and 4 from J, leaving 11 bases between them. The length of the CDR3 is 13 residues. The V gene's germline CDR1 is SGHVS and CDR2 FQNEAQ. The CDR3 DNA reads as TGTGCCAGCACGACCCGACAGAATCAGCCCCAGCATTTT. Protein product: CASTTRQNQPQHF.

This chain links TRBV5-1 with TRBJ2-7; 9 bases match TRBD2. The length of the CDR3 is 13 residues. The germline V gene encodes CDR1 SGHRS and CDR2 YFSETQ. V dropped 5 bases and J dropped 3; count of bases not matched to a gene: 3. In DNA, the CDR3 is TGCGCCAGCAGGGCTAGCGGGAACTACGAGCAGTACTTC. Residues: CASRASGNYEQYF.

The rearrangement joins TRBV15 to TRBJ1-1, with D possibly TRBD1 on 6 matching bases. The V end lost 1 base, the J end lost 0 bases, and 6 bases lay between the germline ends. The length of the CDR3 is 14 residues. CDR1 is LNHNV, CDR2 YYDKDF, per germline (reference sequence). The CDR3 loop is CATSRGQVNTEAFF. In nucleotides, the CDR3 is TGTGCCACCAGCAGAGGACAGGTGAACACTGAAGCTTTCTTT. Full variable domain (remainder filled in from reference TRBV15 and TRBJ1-1): DAMVIQNPRYQVTQFGKPVTLSCSQTLNHNVMYWYQQKSSQAPKLLFHYYDKDFNNEADTPDNFQSRRPNTSFCFLDIRSPGLGDTAMYLCATSRGQVNTEAFFGQGTRLTVV.

The chain links TRBV7-8 to TRBJ2-1; 9 nucleotides line up with TRBD2. The junction had 14 bases not matched to a gene; V was cut back by 4 bases and J by 10 bases. Per germline, CDR1 SGHVS and CDR2 FQNEAQ. CDR3 length equals 16 residues. The CDR3 region has the DNA TGTGCCAGCAGCTCGATAGCGGGAGCCTGGTATGGGGAGCAGTTCTTC. Its translation: CASSSIAGAWYGEQFF.

This chain joins TRBV5-5 and TRBJ2-7; D gene unclear. Germline CDR1 is SGHKS and CDR2 is YYEKEE (reference sequence). V was clipped by 4 bases and J by 3 bases, with 8 bases between them. The CDR3 is 12 amino acids. CDR3: CASSATDYEQYF. DNA for the CDR3: TGTGCCAGCAGCGCTACAGACTACGAGCAGTACTTC.

V is TRBV19 and J is TRBJ2-3; 10 bases line up with TRBD2. The germline gives CDR1 LNHDA, CDR2 SQIVND (reference sequence). The ends lost 5 bases at V and 5 bases at J; junction bases unmatched: 10. This CDR3 has 16 amino acids. The CDR3, as DNA: TGTGCCAGTAGTCTGCTAGCGGGAGTAGGTGGAGATACGCAGTATTTT. Translated: CASSLLAGVGGDTQYF.

The V call is TRBV7-9, the J call TRBJ2-7, with 8 bases matching TRBD1. Germline lookup yields CDR1 SEHNR and CDR2 FQNEAQ (reference sequence). This CDR3 contains 15 residues. The V segment lost 1 base and the J segment 3 bases; nucleotides outside the gene matches: 5. CDR3 residues: CASSLGTGLFYEQYF. CDR3 in DNA: TGTGCCAGCAGCTTAGGGACAGGGCTATTCTACGAGCAGTACTTC.

The chain joins TRBV28 to TRBJ1-2; the match to TRBD1 covers 8 bases. Germline V lookup: CDR1 MDHEN, CDR2 SYDVKM. Trimming cost V 6 bases and J 8 bases; bases outside gene matches: 5. This CDR3 has 12 amino acids. The CDR3 nucleotides are TGTGCCAGCAGGGCAGGGGGCGACGGCTACACCTTC. Protein: CASRAGGDGYTF.

The V gene is TRBV27, the J gene TRBJ2-7; the D gene is possibly TRBD2 (7 bases). This CDR3 has 16 amino acids. With 3 bases removed from V and 6 bases from J, the gap between germline ends came to 21 bases. The germline V gene encodes CDR1 MNHEY and CDR2 SMNVEV (reference sequence). CDR3 residues: CASSLGGAFGGPEQYF. The CDR3 DNA follows: TGTGCCAGCAGTTTGGGAGGGGCTTTTGGGGGGCCCGAGCAGTACTTC.

This clone was seen more than once but under ten times. This chain uses TRBV7-3 with TRBJ2-2; D ambiguous. CDR1 SGHTA and CDR2 FQGTGA come from the germline V gene. The CDR3 has 13 residues. V dropped 2 bases and J dropped 8 bases, with 9 bases sitting between them. This CDR3 reads CASSLQPGGELFF. DNA of the CDR3: TGTGCCAGCAGCTTACAGCCGGGTGGGGAGCTGTTTTTT.

The V gene is TRBV18, the J gene TRBJ1-2, with 11 bases fitting TRBD1. The CDR3 loop spans 17 amino acids. The ends lost 3 bases at V and 0 bases at J; junction bases unmatched: 6. Looked up from germline, CDR1 is KGHSH and CDR2 is LQKENI. DNA of the CDR3: TGTGCCAGCTCACCGCCTAAGGGACAGGGGGCTAACTATGGCTACACCTTC. Translation gives CASSPPKGQGANYGYTF.

The genes are TRBV5-1 and TRBJ2-3, with TRBD2 matching 11 bases. This CDR3 has 15 residues. Looked up from germline, CDR1 is SGHRS and CDR2 is YFSETQ. The V and J ends lost 1 base and 6 bases, in that order; junction bases with no gene match: 4. CDR3 coding DNA: TGCGCCAGCAGCTTGCGCGGGACTAGCGGCGATACGCAGTATTTT. Its protein is CASSLRGTSGDTQYF.

This clone has only a few counts. The V gene is TRBV18, the J gene TRBJ1-2; the D gene is possibly TRBD1 (6 bases). The CDR3 has 13 residues. Germline V gives CDR1 KGHSH, CDR2 LQKENI. V shed 2 bases and J shed 3 bases, with 7 bases lying between them. DNA for the CDR3: TGTGCCAGCTCACCAGGACAGTACTATGGCTACACCTTC. Amino acid sequence: CASSPGQYYGYTF.

This clone was counted between two and nine times. The identical CDR3 is also encoded by other nucleotide sequences in the sample. The rearrangement uses TRBV19 and TRBJ1-5, with TRBD1 as a possible D gene (5 bases). The germline V and J ends were trimmed by 6 bases and 6 bases, with 15 bases remaining between them. From germline, CDR1 is LNHDA and CDR2 SQIVND (reference sequence). This CDR3 region has 14 residues. The CDR3 nucleotides read TGTGCCAGTAGCGGGACCGGGGGGAGTCAGCCCCAGCATTTT. It translates to CASSGTGGSQPQHF.

The V and J genes are TRBV6-5 and TRBJ2-1; 8 nucleotides match TRBD2. Germline CDR1 MNHEY, CDR2 SVGAGI. V dropped 4 bases and J dropped 1; count of bases not matched to a gene: 6. CDR3 length: 16 residues. The CDR3 loop is CASSSPGGRSYNEQFF. Here the CDR3 DNA reads TGTGCCAGCAGTTCCCCTGGCGGGAGGTCCTACAATGAGCAGTTCTTC.

The chain recombines TRBV7-3 with TRBJ2-1; 10 bases map to TRBD2. Germline V gives CDR1 SGHTA, CDR2 FQGTGA. CDR3 length equals 15 residues. Losses at the gene ends were 5 bases for V and 6 bases for J; bases not matched to a gene: 7. CDR3: CASSEGLASSNEQFF. DNA of the CDR3: TGTGCCAGCAGCGAGGGACTAGCGTCGTCCAATGAGCAGTTCTTC.

The chain employs TRBV6-1 and TRBJ2-5, with a weak D call TRBD2 (5 bases). CDR1 is MNHNS, CDR2 SASEGT, per germline. This CDR3 contains 14 residues. With 2 bases removed from V and 3 bases from J, the gap between germline ends came to 10 bases. DNA of the CDR3: TGTGCCAGCAGTGAAAGAGGGAACAAAGAGACCCAGTACTTC. It codes for CASSERGNKETQYF.

This clone was observed a few times. V usage is TRBV4-3 and J usage is TRBJ2-7, with TRBD1 matching over 9 bases. Trimming took 3 bases from V and 3 from J; bases not matched to a gene: 9. The germline V gene has CDR1 LGHNA and CDR2 YSLEER. The CDR3 has 16 amino acids. DNA of the CDR3: TGCGCCAGCAGCCAGGACTCCGGGACAGGGATCTACGAGCAGTACTTC. Its protein is CASSQDSGTGIYEQYF.

This chain uses TRBV29-1 with TRBJ2-7; 10 positions agree with TRBD1. The V segment lost 7 bases and the J segment 2 bases; nucleotides outside the gene matches: 8. This CDR3 spans 14 amino acids. The germline gives CDR1 SQVTM, CDR2 ANQGSEA. The CDR3 loop is CSAMGGTGAYEQYF. The CDR3 nucleotides are TGCAGCGCGATGGGTGGGACAGGGGCCTACGAGCAGTACTTC.

The chain links TRBV14 to TRBJ1-1, with 8 bases lining up with TRBD1. The CDR3 length is 14 residues. Germline V gene sequence: CDR1 SGHDN, CDR2 FVKESK. With V trimmed by 1 base and J by 7 bases, 5 bases remained unmatched. The CDR3 protein is CASSQAGTGLEAFF. The CDR3 DNA is TGTGCCAGCAGCCAAGCCGGGACAGGTCTTGAAGCTTTCTTT.